This TCR beta chain was captured in a study of monozygotic twins with inflammatory bowel disease (dated by TCRdb to about 2019). Turning to the overall study: A total of roughly 28 monozygotic twin pairs were included in the full study, comprising nine German pairs (four IBD-concordant, five IBD-discordant) and 19 IBD-discordant Danish pairs. Within discordant pairs, disease-associated traits were sought mainly by comparing IBD patients with their genetically identical healthy co-twins. Each individual had, on average, about 151 000 unique TCRalpha sequences and 181 000 unique TCRbeta sequences available for analysis. General findings and caveats noted by the study authors: Concordant and discordant twins showed no difference in repertoire similarity, possibly because of limited statistical power. The results gave no support for a single strong signal or clonotype linked to IBD. Different T cell subtypes could not be distinguished in the analysis. Compared with healthy twins, IBD patients shared fewer clonotypes with other individuals, and the difference was most pronounced in patients with signs of disease activity. TCRbeta repertoire diversity, by inverse Simpson index, was decreased in IBD patients compared with their healthy co-twins. Because patients were on differing immunosuppressive treatments, the repertoires may have picked up extra background noise and inter-individual variability.

From its cysteine to its phenylalanine, the CDR3 spans 13 amino acids. Only the protein sequence is given. Reading the germline V gene gives CDR1 SNHLY and CDR2 FYNNEI. Concerning this clonotype: No cognate antigen has been identified for it.

Library preparation used 5' RACE. The input for every TCR library was approximately 3,500 ng of total RNA. cDNA was synthesized with SMARTScribe reverse transcriptase in eight separate reactions per sample. During cDNA synthesis, unique molecular identifiers containing a 6-nucleotide sample barcode were introduced by template switching. Amplification of TCRalpha and TCRbeta cDNA involved two nested PCRs of approximately 17 and 9 cycles, and each PCR was followed by bead purification. Before amplification, the cDNA was both treated with uracil DNA-glycosylase and purified with the QIAquick PCR purification kit. The second PCR was the step at which Illumina TruSeq-compatible adapters and sample-specific barcodes were added. TapeStation and Qubit were used to check library quality and concentration, and approximately 5 ng of each library went into the pool. Pooled libraries were sequenced on an Illumina HiSeq2500 single-index Rapid Run with 2 x 100 bp reads and custom sequencing primers. In the paper's pipeline: MiGEC version 1.2.6 was used for UMI-based consensus assembly, which corrected PCR and sequencing errors. MiXCR version 2.1.1 handled V(D)J alignment, clonotype assembly and CDR3 extraction. To normalise gene usage, clonotype sharing and MAIT/NKT TCR abundance, the top 1000, 10 000 and 20 000 clonotypes in each sample were analysed. Diversity was computed as the inverse Simpson index with the vegan R package after downsampling to 27 000 UMIs. Paired Mann-Whitney U tests were applied to discordant twin pairs, and Benjamini-Hochberg correction was used for multiple testing. TCRdb reprocessed the sequencing reads and holds a single record per CDR3 protein sequence, with no DNA. The V and J calls, along with clone size, are taken from TCRdb and not from the paper's own processing. This sample's records show roughly 90,000 distinct CDR3 sequences. The top ten hold approximately 7.4% of the sample.

From each donor, an approximately 2.5 ml peripheral blood sample was collected into PAXgene tubes and stored at -80 degrees C. Total RNA was isolated from whole blood with the PAXgene blood miRNA kit on an automated QIAcube, without T cell sorting. Deep TCRalpha and TCRbeta repertoire profiling with unique molecular barcoding was performed on peripheral blood of monozygotic twin pairs concordant or discordant for inflammatory bowel disease. Smoking habits were recorded for all twin pairs, with individuals classified as current, former or never smokers. The sequence derives from a human donor with ulcerative colitis or Crohn's disease, or a healthy co-twin of an affected twin (not recorded which). The sequenced sample was blood. The sequence joins TRBV2 to TRBJ1-2; there is no DNA to check the TCRdb D call of TRBD1. The CDR3 is CASRNRISYGYTF.